These 25 T cell receptor beta chains came from one sample sequenced in a study of cytomegalovirus exposure and HLA in healthy donors. Sequencing used immunoSEQ multiplex PCR; TCRdb keeps in-frame clones, though not all of them. The sample shows about 130,000 clones, approximately 89% of them seen only once. The specimen was PBMCs. The receptors originated from a woman in her late teens or twenties in good health and CMV-seronegative.

The CDR3 reads CASSFGQYYGYTF. The CDR3 DNA reads as TGTGCCAGCAGCTTTGGCCAGTACTATGGCTACACCTTC. The gene calls are TRBV7-2 and TRBJ1-2; the D is unclear. The CDR3 covers 13 residues. V lost 3 bases and J 3 bases, leaving 8 bases between the germline ends. The germline gives CDR1 SGHTA, CDR2 FQGNSA.

The CDR3 spells CASRTAGRMEQFF. The CDR3 DNA reads as TGCGCCAGCAGGACAGCGGGGCGGATGGAGCAGTTCTTC. The chain combines TRBV10-2 with TRBJ2-1, with 7 nucleotides matching TRBD2. Per germline, CDR1 WSHSY and CDR2 SAAADI. The CDR3 extends over 13 amino acids. V was clipped by 6 bases and J by 10 bases; unmatched bases: 9.

The chain is built from TRBV9 and TRBJ2-1; TRBD2 aligns across 9 bases. The CDR3 contains 15 residues. Germline V lookup: CDR1 SGDLS, CDR2 YYNGEE. V shed 4 bases and J 6 bases; nucleotides not matched to a gene: 8. The DNA for the CDR3 is TGTGCCAGCAGCCTACTGCGGGGGGGGTTCAATGAGCAGTTCTTC. Its protein product is CASSLLRGGFNEQFF.

V usage is TRBV5-4 and J usage is TRBJ1-2; TRBD1 matches at 7 bases. The CDR3 is 16 amino acids. V was clipped by 3 bases and J by 5 bases; unmatched bases: 13. The germline CDR1 and CDR2 sequences are SGHNT and YYREEE (reference sequence). In DNA, the CDR3 is TGTGCCAGCAGCTCGACCGGGACAGTGGGTCAGTATGGCTACACCTTC. This translates into CASSSTGTVGQYGYTF.

The gene calls are TRBV4-2 and TRBJ2-1; possibly TRBD2 for D (6 bases). This CDR3 comprises 21 residues. The germline V and J ends were trimmed by 0 bases and 2 bases, with 26 bases remaining between them. Germline loops: CDR1 LGHNA, CDR2 YNFKEQ. CDR3 region: CASSQEGDGTGEAPTYNEQFF. As DNA, the CDR3 is TGTGCCAGCAGCCAAGAAGGGGACGGGACTGGGGAGGCCCCTACCTACAATGAGCAGTTCTTC.

Comments on this clone: Being one base from a much bigger clone, this may be a read error. Other DNA sequences from this sample encode an identical CDR3 as well. The chain joins TRBV5-1 to TRBJ2-1; TRBD1 aligns across 9 bases. Unmatched junction bases numbered 8, after V lost 5 bases and J lost 2 bases. Germline-derived CDR1 and CDR2 are SGHRS and YFSETQ. The CDR3 sequence is 16 residues long. The CDR3 is CASSRAGTGTYNEQFF. The DNA for the CDR3 is TGCGCCAGCAGTCGGGCCGGGACAGGGACCTACAATGAGCAGTTCTTC. Looking up the rest from reference TRBV5-1 and TRBJ2-1 gives the full variable domain: KAGVTQTPRYLIKTRGQQVTLSCSPISGHRSVSWYQQTPGQGLQFLFEYFSETQRNKGNFPGRFSGRQFSNSRSEMNVSTLELGDSALYLCASSRAGTGTYNEQFFGPGTRLTVL.

This chain connects TRBV6-5 to TRBJ1-4; TRBD1 aligns across 8 bases. Germline V gives CDR1 MNHEY, CDR2 SVGAGI. This CDR3 comprises 15 residues. Unmatched junction bases numbered 2, after V lost 2 bases and J lost 3 bases. The DNA of the CDR3 is TGTGCCAGCAGTTACAAGACAGGGGCTAATGAAAAACTGTTTTTT. This translates into CASSYKTGANEKLFF.

V and J are TRBV9 and TRBJ1-2, with TRBD1 matching over 7 bases. The CDR3 runs to 14 residues. Germline CDR1 and CDR2: SGDLS and YYNGEE. V lost 3 bases, J lost 6 bases, and 8 bases stayed unmatched. For the CDR3, the DNA is TGTGCCAGCAGCGCAGGAGGGGGCGCGGATGGCTACACCTTC. This sequence encodes CASSAGGGADGYTF.

This clone appeared a single time. The chain is built from TRBV5-4 and TRBJ2-3; a possible D gene is TRBD2 (5 bases). The CDR3 length is 15 residues. The germline V gene encodes CDR1 SGHNT and CDR2 YYREEE (reference sequence). Trimming shortened V by 0 bases and J by 4 bases, and 12 bases separated the two germline ends. The CDR3 spells CASSLGSGSADTQYF. CDR3 sequence (DNA): TGTGCCAGCAGCTTGGGTTCGGGGTCCGCAGATACGCAGTATTTT.

The gene calls are TRBV9 and TRBJ2-7; perhaps TRBD2 as D (7 bases). The CDR3 sequence is 15 residues long. The germline CDR1 and CDR2 sequences are SGDLS and YYNGEE. Trimming stripped 5 bases from V and 3 bases from J, with 18 bases between. CDR3 in amino acids: CASSPFGGADYEQYF. CDR3 in DNA: TGTGCCAGCAGTCCTTTTGGGGGGGCGGACTACGAGCAGTACTTC.

This clone appeared a few times. The chain has TRBV2 and TRBJ2-7, with D unclear. Looked up from germline, CDR1 is SNHLY and CDR2 is FYNNEI. The CDR3 loop spans 12 amino acids. V was shortened by 6 bases and J by 1 base, with 7 bases between the two germline ends. The CDR3 protein is CASSASSYEQYF. For the CDR3, the DNA is TGTGCCAGCAGCGCGTCATCCTACGAGCAGTACTTC.

This chain uses TRBV7-6 with TRBJ1-6; a possible D gene is TRBD1 (5 bases). The germline V and J ends were trimmed by 4 bases and 14 bases, with 15 bases remaining between them. The CDR3 sequence is 13 residues long. Germline V gene sequence: CDR1 SGHVS, CDR2 FNYEAQ. CDR3 coding DNA: TGTGCCAGCAGCTCCGGCGGACACCAGGCCCTCCACTTT. Protein: CASSSGGHQALHF.

This chain connects TRBV5-1 to TRBJ2-2; D is ambiguous. CDR3 length: 14 residues. Germline V CDR1 and CDR2: SGHRS, YFSETQ. V was clipped by 1 base and J by 1 base, with 5 bases between them. The CDR3 sequence is CASSLSWNTGELFF. The DNA of the CDR3 is TGCGCCAGCAGCTTGAGCTGGAACACCGGGGAGCTGTTTTTT.

This chain uses TRBV9 with TRBJ2-7, with D possibly matching TRBD1 (6 bases). Germline CDR1 is SGDLS and CDR2 is YYNGEE. Trimming removed 4 bases from V and 4 bases from J, with 12 bases in between. The CDR3 is made up of 13 amino acids. CDR3 in DNA: TGTGCCAGCAGCCCTGACAGGTTGTACGAGCAGTACTTC. Residues: CASSPDRLYEQYF.

CDR3 region: CASNAAENQPQHF. The CDR3 DNA sequence: TGTGCCAGCAACGCGGCGGAAAATCAGCCCCAGCATTTT. The genes are TRBV6-1 and TRBJ1-5, with D hard to call. Germline V gene data show CDR1 as MNHNS and CDR2 as SASEGT. The V end was cut by 7 bases, the J end by 4 bases, with 11 bases between. This CDR3 spans 13 amino acids.

CDR3 nucleotide sequence: TGTGCCAGCAGCGCATTAGGGGCTGAAGCTTTCTTT. It specifies CASSALGAEAFF. The chain links TRBV9 to TRBJ1-1, with a weak D call TRBD1 (5 bases). CDR1 is SGDLS, CDR2 YYNGEE, per germline. CDR3 length: 12 residues. Trimming cost V 3 bases and J 6 bases, with 9 bases left between them.

The chain employs TRBV18 and TRBJ1-2; D might be TRBD1 (5 bases). Germline assignment: CDR1 KGHSH and CDR2 LQKENI. This CDR3 is 15 amino acids long. The germline V and J ends were trimmed by 4 bases and 9 bases, with 21 bases remaining between them. For the CDR3, the DNA is TGTGCCAGCTCACGTTCTGTCGGGGGGGGAGTTCGCTACACCTTC. Translated: CASSRSVGGGVRYTF.

The chain employs TRBV19 and TRBJ1-2; no clear D. CDR1 and CDR2 (germline): LNHDA, SQIVND (reference sequence). The CDR3 runs to 15 residues. Trimming pared 5 bases from V and 0 bases from J, leaving 13 bases between. The CDR3 loop reads CASSDSGNPNYGYTF. The CDR3 region has the DNA TGTGCCAGTAGTGACTCCGGGAACCCTAACTATGGCTACACCTTC.

The chain combines TRBV5-1 with TRBJ2-1; D unresolved. Trimming took 0 bases from V and 0 from J, leaving 10 bases between them. The V gene's germline CDR1 is SGHRS and CDR2 YFSETQ. The CDR3 is made up of 16 amino acids. CDR3 in DNA: TGCGCCAGCAGCTTGGTTCCGGAGAGCTCCTACAATGAGCAGTTCTTC. It encodes CASSLVPESSYNEQFF.

The chain combines TRBV6-1 with TRBJ1-5; D unresolved. Trimming pared 2 bases from V and 4 bases from J, leaving 18 bases between. Germline V CDR1 and CDR2: MNHNS, SASEGT. CDR3 length: 17 amino acids. The CDR3 here is CASSEKRHGQFNQPQHF. The CDR3 nucleotides are TGTGCCAGCAGTGAAAAACGTCATGGGCAGTTTAATCAGCCCCAGCATTTT.

The genes are TRBV6-1 and TRBJ1-1; 7 bases fit TRBD1. The CDR3 is made up of 13 amino acids. Trimming took 7 bases from V and 3 from J; bases not matched to a gene: 5. Germline V gene lookup returns CDR1 MNHNS and CDR2 SASEGT. CDR3 region: CASKRQGYTEAFF. CDR3 nucleotide sequence: TGTGCCAGCAAGAGACAGGGCTACACTGAAGCTTTCTTT.

The chain joins TRBV6-5 to TRBJ1-5; weak D call: TRBD1 (5 bases). Germline CDR1 and CDR2: MNHEY and SVGAGI. CDR3 size: 15 residues. V was shortened by 5 bases and J by 3 bases, with 14 bases between the two germline ends. The CDR3 DNA sequence: TGTGCCAGCAGTCGAAATGGACAAGACAATCAGCCCCAGCATTTT. The encoded protein is CASSRNGQDNQPQHF.

The J gene is TRBJ2-1, the V gene TRBV4-1; D call uncertain. The CDR3 extends over 14 amino acids. Germline V CDR1 and CDR2: MGHRA, YSYEKL. V gave up 4 bases and J gave up 4 bases, with 11 bases separating them. CDR3 in amino acids: CASSLSRVYNEQFF. CDR3 DNA: TGCGCCAGCAGCCTTAGCCGGGTGTACAATGAGCAGTTCTTC.

The gene calls are TRBV29-1 and TRBJ2-1; D perhaps matches TRBD1 (6 bases). Deletions cut 4 bases from V and 7 bases from J, with 17 bases between. The CDR3 is 14 residues long. The germline CDR1 and CDR2 sequences are SQVTM and ANQGSEA. The CDR3 protein is CSVVGTFQGNEQFF. The CDR3 bases are TGCAGCGTTGTAGGGACATTCCAGGGGAATGAGCAGTTCTTC.

This clone has a handful of counts. CDR3: CASRSDRAGGYTF. The CDR3 nucleotides read TGTGCCAGCAGATCAGACAGGGCTGGGGGCTACACCTTC. The chain couples TRBV6-5 to TRBJ1-2; the match to TRBD1 covers 7 bases. The CDR3 is made up of 13 amino acids. Germline V gene lookup returns CDR1 MNHEY and CDR2 SVGAGI. Trimming cost V 6 bases and J 8 bases; bases outside gene matches: 9.